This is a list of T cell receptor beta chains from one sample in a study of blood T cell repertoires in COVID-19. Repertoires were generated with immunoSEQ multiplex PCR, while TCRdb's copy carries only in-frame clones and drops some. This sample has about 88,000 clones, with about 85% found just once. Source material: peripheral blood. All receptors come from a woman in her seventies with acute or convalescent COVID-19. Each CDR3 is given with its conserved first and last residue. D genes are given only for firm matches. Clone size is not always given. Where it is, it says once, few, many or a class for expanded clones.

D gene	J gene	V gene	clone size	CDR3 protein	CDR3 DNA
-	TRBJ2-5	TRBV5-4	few	CASSSPQGVETQYF	TGTGCCAGCAGCTCCCCTCAGGGCGTCGAGACCCAGTACTTC
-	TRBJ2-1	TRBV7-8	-	CASSLSGNEQFF	TGTGCCAGCAGCTTAAGCGGCAATGAGCAGTTCTTC
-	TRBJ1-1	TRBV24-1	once	CATSDSGTYEAFF	TGTGCCACCAGTGATTCCGGGACATATGAAGCTTTCTTT
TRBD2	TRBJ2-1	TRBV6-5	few	CASGSGSYEQFF	TGTGCCAGCGGAAGCGGGAGCTATGAGCAGTTCTTC
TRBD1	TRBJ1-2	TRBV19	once	CASRLTGGDYGNYGYTF	TGTGCCAGTAGACTTACAGGGGGCGATTATGGGAACTATGGCTACACCTTC
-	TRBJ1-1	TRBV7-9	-	CAIGFGTEAFF	TGTGCCATCGGTTTTGGTACTGAAGCTTTCTTT
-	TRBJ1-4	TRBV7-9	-	CASSRDAPGGNEKLFF	TGTGCCAGCAGCCGTGACGCCCCCGGCGGTAATGAAAAACTGTTTTTT
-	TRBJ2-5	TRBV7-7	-	CASSRGETQYF	TGTGCCAGCAGCAGGGGGGAGACCCAGTACTTC
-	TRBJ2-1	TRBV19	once	CASRPQGQGIGYEQFF	TGTGCCAGTAGACCCCAAGGGCAGGGAATAGGATATGAGCAGTTCTTC
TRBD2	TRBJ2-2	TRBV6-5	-	CASSYQATSYTGELFF	TGTGCCAGCAGTTACCAAGCGACTAGCTACACCGGGGAGCTGTTTTTT
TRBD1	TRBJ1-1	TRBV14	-	CASSRGGAWTEAFF	TGTGCCAGCAGCCGAGGGGGCGCCTGGACTGAAGCTTTCTTT
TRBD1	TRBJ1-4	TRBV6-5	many	CASSLTGGGEKLFF	TGTGCCAGCAGTTTGACAGGGGGAGGGGAAAAACTGTTTTTT
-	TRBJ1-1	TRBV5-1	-	CASSLSGKNTEAFF	TGCGCCAGCAGCTTGTCCGGGAAGAACACTGAAGCTTTCTTT
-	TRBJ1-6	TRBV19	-	CASSIQDSLNSPLHF	TGTGCCAGTAGTATTCAGGACAGCCTAAATTCACCCCTCCACTTT
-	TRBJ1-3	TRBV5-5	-	CASSLDPGVSGNTIYF	TGTGCCAGCAGCTTGGATCCAGGCGTCTCTGGAAACACCATATATTTT
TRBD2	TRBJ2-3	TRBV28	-	CASKSGGSSDTQYF	TGTGCCAGCAAAAGCGGGGGGTCGTCCGATACGCAGTATTTT
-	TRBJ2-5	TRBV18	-	CASSPVFSGTGETQYF	TGTGCCAGCTCACCAGTCTTTAGCGGAACGGGGGAGACCCAGTACTTC
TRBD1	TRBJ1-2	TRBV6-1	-	CASSERYAGGLTYGYTF	TGTGCCAGCAGTGAACGATACGCAGGGGGCTTGACCTATGGCTACACCTTC
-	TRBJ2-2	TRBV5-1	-	CASSLDAPPSLNTGELFF	TGCGCCAGCAGCTTGGATGCGCCACCCTCCTTGAACACCGGGGAGCTGTTTTTT
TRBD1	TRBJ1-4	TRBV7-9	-	CASSERQGVVEKLFF	TGTGCCAGCAGCGAAAGACAGGGCGTCGTTGAAAAACTGTTTTTT
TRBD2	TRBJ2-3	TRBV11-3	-	CASSDGTSPDTDTQYF	TGTGCCAGCAGCGACGGGACTAGCCCTGACACAGATACGCAGTATTTT
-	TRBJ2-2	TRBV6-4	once	CASSGTGTGELFF	TGTGCCAGCAGTGGAACAGGGACCGGGGAGCTGTTTTTT
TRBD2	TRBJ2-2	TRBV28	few	CASSLWRLAGGPGELFF	TGTGCCAGCAGTTTATGGAGACTAGCGGGAGGCCCCGGGGAGCTGTTTTTT